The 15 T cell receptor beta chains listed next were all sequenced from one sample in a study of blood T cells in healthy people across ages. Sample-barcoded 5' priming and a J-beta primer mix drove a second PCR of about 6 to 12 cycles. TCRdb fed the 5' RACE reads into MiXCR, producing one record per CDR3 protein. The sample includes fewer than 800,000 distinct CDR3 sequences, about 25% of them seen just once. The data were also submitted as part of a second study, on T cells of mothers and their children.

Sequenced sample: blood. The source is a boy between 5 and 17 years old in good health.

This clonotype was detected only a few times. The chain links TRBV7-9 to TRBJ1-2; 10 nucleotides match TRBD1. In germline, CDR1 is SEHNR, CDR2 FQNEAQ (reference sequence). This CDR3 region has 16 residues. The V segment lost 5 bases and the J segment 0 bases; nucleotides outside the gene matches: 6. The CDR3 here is CASSGGQGETNYGYTF. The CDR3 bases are TGTGCCAGCAGCGGCGGACAGGGGGAAACTAACTATGGCTACACCTTC. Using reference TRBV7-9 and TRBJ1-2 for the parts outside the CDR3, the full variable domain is DTGVSQNPRHKITKRGQNVTFRCDPISEHNRLYWYRQTLGQGPEFLTYFQNEAQLEKSRLLSDRFSAERPKGSFSTLEIQRTEQGDSAMYLCASSGGQGETNYGYTFGSGTRLTVV.

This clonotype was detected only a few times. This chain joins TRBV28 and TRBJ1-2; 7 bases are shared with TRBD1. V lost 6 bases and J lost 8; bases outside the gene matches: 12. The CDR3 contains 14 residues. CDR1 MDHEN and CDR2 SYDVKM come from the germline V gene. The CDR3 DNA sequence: TGTGCCAGCAGCCGCGGACAGGAGATGTGGGGCTACACCTTC. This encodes CASSRGQEMWGYTF.

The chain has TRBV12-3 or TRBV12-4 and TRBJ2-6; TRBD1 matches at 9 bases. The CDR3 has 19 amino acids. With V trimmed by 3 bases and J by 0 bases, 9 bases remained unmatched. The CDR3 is CASSFFAGQGRSGANVLTF. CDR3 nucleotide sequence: TGTGCCAGCAGTTTTTTCGCCGGACAGGGGCGCTCTGGGGCCAACGTCCTGACTTTC.

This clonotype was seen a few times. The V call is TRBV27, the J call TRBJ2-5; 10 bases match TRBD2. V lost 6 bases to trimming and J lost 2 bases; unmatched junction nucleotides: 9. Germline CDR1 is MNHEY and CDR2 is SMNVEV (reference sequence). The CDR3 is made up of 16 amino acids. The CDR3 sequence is CASRARGLAEQETQYF. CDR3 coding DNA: TGTGCCAGCAGAGCCCGCGGACTAGCGGAACAAGAGACCCAGTACTTC.

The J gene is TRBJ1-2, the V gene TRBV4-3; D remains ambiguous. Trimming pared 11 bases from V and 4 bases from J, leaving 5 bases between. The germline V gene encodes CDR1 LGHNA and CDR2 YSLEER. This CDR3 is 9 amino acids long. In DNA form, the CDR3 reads TGCGCCCCCACCTATGGCTACACCTTC. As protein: CAPTYGYTF.

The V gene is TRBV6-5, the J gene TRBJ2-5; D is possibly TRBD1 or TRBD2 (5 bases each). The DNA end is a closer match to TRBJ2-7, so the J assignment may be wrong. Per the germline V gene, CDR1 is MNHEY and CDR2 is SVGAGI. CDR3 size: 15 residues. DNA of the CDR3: TGTGCCAGCAGGCTCGGCCGGGACGGGACCTACGAGCAGTACTTC. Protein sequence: CASRLGRDGTYEQYF.

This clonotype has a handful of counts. The CDR3 region has the DNA TGTGCCAGCAGCTGGGGGAATGAAAAACTGTTTTTT. Translation gives CASSWGNEKLFF. This chain connects TRBV7-9 to TRBJ1-4, with a weak D call TRBD1 (5 bases). There are 12 residues in the CDR3. Germline CDR1 is SEHNR and CDR2 is FQNEAQ (reference sequence). V lost 4 bases, J lost 5 bases, and 5 bases lay in between. The full variable domain, its missing parts supplied by reference TRBV7-9 and TRBJ1-4, is DTGVSQNPRHKITKRGQNVTFRCDPISEHNRLYWYRQTLGQGPEFLTYFQNEAQLEKSRLLSDRFSAERPKGSFSTLEIQRTEQGDSAMYLCASSWGNEKLFFGSGTQLSVL.

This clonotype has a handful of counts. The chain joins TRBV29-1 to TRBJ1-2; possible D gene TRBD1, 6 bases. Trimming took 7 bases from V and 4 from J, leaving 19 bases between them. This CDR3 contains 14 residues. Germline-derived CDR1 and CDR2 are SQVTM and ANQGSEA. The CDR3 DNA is TGCAGCGCCCCGCTCGGGGGCGAAGCCTATGGCTACACCTTC. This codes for CSAPLGGEAYGYTF. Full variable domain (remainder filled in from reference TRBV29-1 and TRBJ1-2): SAVISQKPSRDICQRGTSLTIQCQVDSQVTMMFWYRQQPGQSLTLIATANQGSEATYESGFVIDKFPISRPNLTFSTLTVSNMSPEDSSIYLCSAPLGGEAYGYTFGSGTRLTVV.

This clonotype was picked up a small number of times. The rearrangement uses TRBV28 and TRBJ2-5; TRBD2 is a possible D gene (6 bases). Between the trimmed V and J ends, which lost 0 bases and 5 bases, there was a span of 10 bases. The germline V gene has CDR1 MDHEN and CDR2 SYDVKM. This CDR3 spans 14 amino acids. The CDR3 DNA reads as TGTGCCAGCAGTTTATGGCAGGGACTCGAGACCCAGTACTTC. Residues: CASSLWQGLETQYF.

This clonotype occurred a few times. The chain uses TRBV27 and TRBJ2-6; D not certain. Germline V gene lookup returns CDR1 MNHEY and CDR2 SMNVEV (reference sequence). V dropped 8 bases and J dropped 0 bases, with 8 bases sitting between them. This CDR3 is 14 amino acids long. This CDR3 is CASAAYSGANVLTF. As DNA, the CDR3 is TGTGCCAGCGCGGCCTACTCTGGGGCCAACGTCCTGACTTTC.

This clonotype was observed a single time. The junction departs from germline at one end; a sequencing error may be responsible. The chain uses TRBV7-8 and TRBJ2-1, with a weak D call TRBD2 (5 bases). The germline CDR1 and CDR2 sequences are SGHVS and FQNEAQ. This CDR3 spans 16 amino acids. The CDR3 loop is CASSLSEGFSSYEEYF. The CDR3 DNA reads TGTGCCAGCAGCCTTTCTGAGGGATTTAGCTCCTACGAGGAGTACTTC. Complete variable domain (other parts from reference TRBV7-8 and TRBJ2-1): GAGVSQSPRYKVAKRGQDVALRCDPISGHVSLFWYQQALGQGPEFLTYFQNEAQLDKSGLPSDRFFAERPEGSVSTLKIQRTQQEDSAVYLCASSLSEGFSSYEEYFGPGTRLTVL.

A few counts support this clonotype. The CDR3: CASSQDGRGLAYGYTF. As DNA, the CDR3 is TGCGCCAGCAGCCAAGACGGGCGGGGTCTCGCCTATGGCTACACCTTC. The V gene is TRBV4-1, the J gene TRBJ1-2; D is ambiguous. The CDR3 contains 16 residues. The germline V and J ends were trimmed by 0 bases and 4 bases, with 15 bases remaining between them. Germline loops: CDR1 MGHRA, CDR2 YSYEKL.

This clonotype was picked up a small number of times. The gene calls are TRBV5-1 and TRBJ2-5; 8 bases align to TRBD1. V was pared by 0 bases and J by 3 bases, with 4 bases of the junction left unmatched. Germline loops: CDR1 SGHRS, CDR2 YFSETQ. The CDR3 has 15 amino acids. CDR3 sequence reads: CASSLDGTGEETQYF. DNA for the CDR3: TGCGCCAGCAGCTTGGACGGGACAGGAGAAGAGACCCAGTACTTC.

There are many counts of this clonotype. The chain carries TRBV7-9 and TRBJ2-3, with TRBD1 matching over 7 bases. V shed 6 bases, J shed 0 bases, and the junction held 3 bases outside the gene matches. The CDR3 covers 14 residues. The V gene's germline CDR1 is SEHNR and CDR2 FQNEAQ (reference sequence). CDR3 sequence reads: CASSFRGSTDTQYF. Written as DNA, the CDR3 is TGTGCCAGCAGTTTCAGGGGGAGCACAGATACGCAGTATTTT.

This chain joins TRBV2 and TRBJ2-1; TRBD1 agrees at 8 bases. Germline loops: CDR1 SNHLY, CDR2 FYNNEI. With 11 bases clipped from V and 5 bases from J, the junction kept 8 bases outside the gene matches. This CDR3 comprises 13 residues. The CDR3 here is CAGTGPTNNEQFF. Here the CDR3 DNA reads TGTGCCGGGACAGGCCCTACGAACAATGAGCAGTTCTTC.